The next 8 T cell receptor beta chains were all read from a single sample in a study of glioma-infiltrating T cells after dendritic cell vaccination. This sample's time point: after dendritic cell vaccination, including at tumor progression/relapse. Profiling relied on immunoSEQ multiplex PCR, and the TCRdb table lists in-frame clones only, not all of them. The sample contains tens of thousands of clones, around 83% of which appear only once. The sequences come from blood, collected after dendritic cell vaccination. The receptors were gathered from a human donor with glioblastoma.

For the CDR3, the DNA is TGTGCCAGCAGCTTGACAGGGGAAGTCGGGGAGCTGTTTTTT. Its protein product is CASSLTGEVGELFF. The chain employs TRBV7-3 and TRBJ2-2; 8 bases match TRBD1. CDR3 size: 14 residues. In germline, CDR1 is SGHTA, CDR2 FQGTGA. With 3 bases clipped from V and 7 bases from J, the junction kept 4 bases outside the gene matches.

By share of the sample, this clone is medium-sized (0.01 to 0.1%). The CDR3 sequence is CASSQGPAGGYNEQFF. The CDR3 DNA follows: TGCGCCAGCAGCCAAGGCCCAGCGGGGGGCTACAATGAGCAGTTCTTC. V gene TRBV4-1 combines with J gene TRBJ2-1, with 9 bases identical to TRBD2. Trimming at V came to 1 base and at J to 3 bases, leaving 4 bases not matched to a gene. Germline CDR1 reads MGHRA; CDR2 reads YSYEKL. This CDR3 region has 16 residues.

The chain joins TRBV2 to TRBJ2-7, with TRBD2 matching over 7 bases. The V gene's germline CDR1 is SNHLY and CDR2 FYNNEI. Trimming at V came to 7 bases and at J to 2 bases, leaving 8 bases not matched to a gene. This CDR3 comprises 14 residues. For the CDR3, the DNA is TGTGCCAGCAAGAGCGGGACGGCTACCTACGAGCAGTACTTC. Its protein is CASKSGTATYEQYF.

This chain joins TRBV19 and TRBJ2-1; TRBD2 agrees at 12 bases. The germline V gene has CDR1 LNHDA and CDR2 SQIVND (reference sequence). The junction had 8 bases not matched to a gene; V was cut back by 5 bases and J by 9 bases. This CDR3 contains 15 residues. CDR3 DNA sequence: TGTGCCAGTAGTGCCTGGACTAGCGGGGAACGTGAGCAGTTCTTC. It is translated as CASSAWTSGEREQFF.

The V and J genes are TRBV18 and TRBJ1-5, with D maybe TRBD1 (6 bases). V shed 5 bases and J shed 6 bases, with 17 bases lying between them. CDR3 length equals 15 residues. CDR1 is KGHSH and CDR2 is LQKENI in the germline V gene. DNA for the CDR3: TGTGCCAGCTCAGCGGACAGCGATGCGATTCAGCCCCAGCATTTT. It encodes CASSADSDAIQPQHF.

This chain connects TRBV5-1 to TRBJ2-1; weak D call: TRBD1 (5 bases). Germline V gene sequence: CDR1 SGHRS, CDR2 YFSETQ. This CDR3 is built from 13 residues. The V end lost 6 bases, the J end lost 6 bases, and 13 bases lay between the germline ends. The CDR3 region has the DNA TGCGCCAGCACTACCCAGGGATTCAATGAGCAGTTCTTC. It specifies CASTTQGFNEQFF.

Notes on this clone: Compared with germline, one end of the junction differs, possibly owing to a read error. The chain carries TRBV5-4 and TRBJ1-2; D ambiguous. The germline V gene encodes CDR1 SGHNT and CDR2 YYREEE (reference sequence). The CDR3 extends over 13 amino acids. The CDR3 DNA sequence: TGTGCCAGCAGCCGAACGGGGTGGGAAAAGGGTTCCTTC. This encodes CASSRTGWEKGSF.

The CDR3, as DNA: TGTGCCAGCAGCGTAGCAGGGGGAAAGACCGACATTCAGTACTTC. Protein: CASSVAGGKTDIQYF. The chain has TRBV9 and TRBJ2-4, with TRBD1 matching over 7 bases. This CDR3 is 15 amino acids long. Germline V gene lookup returns CDR1 SGDLS and CDR2 YYNGEE. V shed 0 bases, J shed 8 bases, and the junction held 8 bases outside the gene matches. The full variable domain, its missing parts supplied by reference TRBV9 and TRBJ2-4, is DSGVTQTPKHLITATGQRVTLRCSPRSGDLSVYWYQQSLDQGLQFLIQYYNGEERAKGNILERFSAQQFPDLHSELNLSSLELGDSALYFCASSVAGGKTDIQYFGAGTRLSVL.